Listed below are T cell receptor beta chains from one sample, sequenced in a study of T cell changes during pregnancy in multiple sclerosis. Measured with immunoSEQ multiplex PCR; TCRdb has only the in-frame clones, and not every one. The sample holds roughly 70,000 clones, roughly 92% seen once. This specimen consisted of peripheral blood, obtained in the third trimester of pregnancy. The origin of the receptors is a female donor in good health, enrolled as a control in a pregnancy study. The CDR3 runs from the conserved cysteine through the conserved F or W. The D gene is left open where the match is weak.

d_gene,v_gene,j_gene,CDR3nt,CDR3aa
-,TRBV4-2,TRBJ2-1,TGTGCCAGCAGCCCGGGGATCGAGGGCTCCTACAATGAGCAGTTCTTC,CASSPGIEGSYNEQFF
TRBD1,TRBV11-2,TRBJ2-7,TGTGCCAGCACCGTCACAGGGGGCTACGAGCAGTACTTC,CASTVTGGYEQYF
-,TRBV2,TRBJ1-3,TGTGCCAGCAGTTACGGACGGGACTCTGGAAACACCATATATTTT,CASSYGRDSGNTIYF
TRBD1,TRBV29-1,TRBJ2-7,TGCAGCGTTGACCTCGGGACAGGGGGTACCGAGCAGTACTTC,CSVDLGTGGTEQYF
-,TRBV15,TRBJ1-4,TGTGCCACCAGCAGAGGGGCACTTAACGAAAAACTGTTTTTT,CATSRGALNEKLFF
-,TRBV7-2,TRBJ2-7,TGTGCCAGCAGCTTAGATGCGAGGGGACTGTCCTACGAGCAGTACTTC,CASSLDARGLSYEQYF
-,TRBV11-2,TRBJ1-1,TGTGCCAGCAGCTTAACAGGGCAAACTGAAGCTTTCTTT,CASSLTGQTEAFF
-,TRBV7-3,TRBJ1-2,TGTGCCAGCAGCGTGGGACAAAGCTATGGCTACACCTTC,CASSVGQSYGYTF
-,TRBV18,TRBJ2-7,TGTGCCAGCTCACCAAGGCAGGGTGTATTCGAGCAGTACTTC,CASSPRQGVFEQYF
-,TRBV28,TRBJ1-5,TGTGCCAGCAGTTTATGGGCAGAAAATCAGCCCCAGCATTTT,CASSLWAENQPQHF
-,TRBV27,TRBJ2-7,TGTGCCAGCAGTTTTTTAGCCCAGGGACTGAACGAGCAGTACTTC,CASSFLAQGLNEQYF